These 8 T cell receptor beta chains were sequenced from one sample in a study of T-cell reconstitution after alpha-beta-depleted transplantation in children. Unique molecular identifiers featured in how the TCRbeta library was prepared. Via MiXCR, TCRdb re-called the PCR reads, giving one row per CDR3 protein. This sample has about 610,000 distinct CDR3 sequences, with under 12% found just once. The source was PBMCs from the stem cell graft donor, collected from the stem cell graft. Receptors originate from a human donor who donated a stem cell graft to a child with acute myeloid leukemia.

This clonotype came up many times. This sequence joins TRBV5-1 and TRBJ2-2, with TRBD1 matching over 7 bases. The CDR3 spans 15 residues. The V gene's germline CDR1 is SGHRS and CDR2 YFSETQ. The V gene end was trimmed by 3 bases and the J gene end by 2 bases; junction bases not matched to a gene: 4. The CDR3 DNA is TGCGCCAGCAGCTCGGGACAGACCAACACCGGGGAGCTGTTTTTT. This codes for CASSSGQTNTGELFF. Drawing the rest from reference TRBV5-1 and TRBJ2-2, the complete variable domain is KAGVTQTPRYLIKTRGQQVTLSCSPISGHRSVSWYQQTPGQGLQFLFEYFSETQRNKGNFPGRFSGRQFSNSRSEMNVSTLELGDSALYLCASSSGQTNTGELFFGEGSRLTVL.

Many counts were recorded for this clonotype. The V gene is TRBV27, the J gene TRBJ2-1; 7 bases are a match to TRBD2. This CDR3 is 15 amino acids long. Trimming took 4 bases from V and 8 from J; bases not matched to a gene: 11. The V gene's germline CDR1 is MNHEY and CDR2 SMNVEV (reference sequence). The CDR3 sequence is CASSSRQLREDEQFF. In DNA form, the CDR3 reads TGTGCCAGCAGTTCCCGACAGCTCCGGGAGGATGAGCAGTTCTTC.

The sample holds a few counts of this clonotype. The rearrangement links TRBV7-9 to TRBJ1-3, with D possibly being TRBD1 (5 bases). V shed 0 bases and J shed 2 bases, with 11 bases lying between them. This CDR3 is built from 16 residues. CDR1 is SEHNR, CDR2 FQNEAQ, per germline (reference sequence). CDR3 nucleotides: TGTGCCAGCAGCTTAGCATCTGGGGGAGCTGGAAACACCATATATTTT. As protein: CASSLASGGAGNTIYF.

The gene calls are TRBV9 and TRBJ2-6, with 7 bases that match TRBD1. The trim removed 4 bases at V and 0 bases at J, leaving 10 bases unmatched. Germline CDR1 and CDR2: SGDLS and YYNGEE. This CDR3 region has 18 residues. CDR3 loop: CASSPNRGQSSGANVLTF. Written as DNA, the CDR3 is TGTGCCAGCAGCCCCAACAGGGGACAAAGCTCTGGGGCCAACGTCCTGACTTTC.

This clonotype was counted ten times or more. The V and J genes are TRBV12-3 or TRBV12-4 and TRBJ1-1, with a tentative D call TRBD1 (6 bases). Trimming removed 10 bases from V and 3 bases from J, with 18 bases in between. The CDR3 is 14 amino acids. This chain's CDR3 is CAIQGGEGDTEAFF. The DNA for the CDR3 is TGTGCCATCCAAGGGGGGGAAGGAGACACTGAAGCTTTCTTT.

The V gene is TRBV7-6, the J gene TRBJ1-4, with unresolved D. This CDR3 has 14 amino acids. V gave up 3 bases and J gave up 0 bases, with 5 bases separating them. CDR1 is SGHVS, CDR2 FNYEAQ, per germline. DNA of the CDR3: TGTGCCAGCAGCTTGAGCGCAACTAATGAAAAACTGTTTTTT. Translation: CASSLSATNEKLFF.

This clonotype has only a few counts. V gene TRBV29-1 combines with J gene TRBJ1-6, with 7 bases identical to TRBD1. CDR1 and CDR2 (germline): SQVTM, ANQGSEA. The trim removed 5 bases at V and 6 bases at J, leaving 4 bases unmatched. The CDR3 extends over 13 amino acids. The CDR3 here is CSVLTGINSPLHF. The CDR3, as DNA: TGCAGCGTTCTGACAGGGATTAATTCACCCCTCCACTTT.

This clonotype has only a few counts. The chain couples TRBV5-6 to TRBJ2-5; TRBD1 aligns across 10 bases. Germline trimming cut 5 bases from V and 2 bases from J; bases unmatched to any gene: 6. CDR3 length equals 15 residues. Germline lookup yields CDR1 SGHDT and CDR2 YYEEEE. CDR3 sequence: CASRLRDRGQETQYF. The CDR3 DNA reads TGTGCCAGCAGGCTCCGGGACAGGGGTCAAGAGACCCAGTACTTC.